The T cell receptor beta chain under discussion was sequenced for a study of blood T cell repertoires in COVID-19. Study overall: Acute and convalescent COVID-19 specimens originated in the United States, Italy and Spain. Nucleic acid was either cDNA or gDNA, and it came from T cells, B-cell-depleted T cells, or PBMCs.

Authors' analysis steps: Counts of nucleated cells, estimated from reference gene primer amplification, were obtained. The protocol was immunoSEQ multiplex PCR, while the TCRdb copy is restricted to in-frame clones and leaves out a portion. That table furnishes V, J and clone size, whereas the DNA furnished D and trimming. The data show 140,000 to 150,000 clones, about 82% seen once. This clone came up a few times. This sample also contains other DNA sequences that code for the same CDR3. This CDR3 contains 15 residues. The V gene's germline CDR1 is SGHAT and CDR2 FQNNGV. V was cut by 5 bases and J by 1 base, with 14 bases left in between.

Input material: peripheral blood. The source is a woman in her forties with active or convalescent COVID-19. The chain employs TRBV11-2 and TRBJ1-1; TRBD1 might be the D (6 bases). The CDR3 coding sequence is TGTGCCAGCAGCCCACAACAGGGATCGAACACTGAAGCTTTCTTT. It codes for CASSPQQGSNTEAFF.